Below, 4 T cell receptor beta chains from the same sample are listed, as sequenced in a study of T cells expressing NK-cell markers. TCRdb reanalyzed the 5' RACE reads, giving one entry per CDR3 protein sequence and no DNA. The sample table sets out 300,000 or so distinct CDR3 sequences. Sequencing was done on a sample of blood T cells: a sorted CD56 or NKG2C T cell subset, CD4+ or CD8+ T cells, or bulk PBMC T cells (not recorded which). The receptors stem from a woman aged 18 to 75 in good health.

The chain carries TRBV3-1 and TRBJ1-1. Germline V gene data show CDR1 as LGHDT and CDR2 as YNNKEL (reference sequence). The CDR3 runs to 14 residues. The CDR3 loop is CASSQDGTGSEAFF.

J is TRBJ2-7 and V is TRBV3-1. CDR1 and CDR2 from the germline V gene are LGHDT and YNNKEL (reference sequence). The CDR3 is 13 residues long. The CDR3 protein is CASSQEMGYEQYF.

The J gene is TRBJ2-1, the V gene TRBV9. The CDR3 covers 12 residues. CDR1 and CDR2 (germline): SGDLS, YYNGEE. The CDR3 here is CASSVAGNEQFF.

The chain employs TRBV20-1 and TRBJ2-7; TCRdb's D call, TRBD1, is unchecked because there is no DNA. This CDR3 has 13 residues. Germline CDR1 reads DFQATT; CDR2 reads SNEGSKA (reference sequence). The chain's CDR3 is CSARVGGSYEQYF.